This T cell receptor (beta chain) was recovered during a study of lymphopenia after photon versus proton radiotherapy. Study-level findings and limits: Relative stability marked proton patients; photon patients lost diversity and naive cells.

The germline CDR1 and CDR2 sequences are SGHNT and YYREEE (reference sequence). CDR3 size: 14 residues. V lost 2 bases to trimming and J lost 3 bases, with 9 bases between them. A note on this clone: Its antigen is unidentified.

The table came from immunoSEQ multiplex PCR; TCRdb's copy has only in-frame clones and leaves some out. The repertoire holds about 50,000 clones, with around 80% as singletons. The sequencing used peripheral blood, collected from a patient treated with photon-based radiotherapy. The TCR sequence derives from a man aged 50-59 years with gastric cancer. V is TRBV5-4 and J is TRBJ1-5, with D possibly TRBD1 on 5 matching bases. This CDR3 is CASSFGGNNQPQHF. DNA for the CDR3: TGTGCCAGCAGCTTTGGGGGGAACAATCAGCCCCAGCATTTT.